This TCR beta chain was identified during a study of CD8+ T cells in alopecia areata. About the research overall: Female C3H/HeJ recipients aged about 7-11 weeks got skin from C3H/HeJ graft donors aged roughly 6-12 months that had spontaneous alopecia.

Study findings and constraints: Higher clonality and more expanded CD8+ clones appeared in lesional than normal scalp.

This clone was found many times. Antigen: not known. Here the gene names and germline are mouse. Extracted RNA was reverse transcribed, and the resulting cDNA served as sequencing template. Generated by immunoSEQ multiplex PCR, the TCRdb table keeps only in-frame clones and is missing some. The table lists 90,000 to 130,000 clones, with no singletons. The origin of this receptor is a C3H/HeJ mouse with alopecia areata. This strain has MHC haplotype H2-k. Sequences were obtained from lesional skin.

The CDR3 protein is CASSEGLVNTGQLYF. The CDR3 DNA, read in part, is TGTGCCAGCAGTGAGGGACTGGTTAACACCGGG. The chain uses TRBV13-3 and TRBJ2-2; TRBD2 matches 8 bases. With the read ending 4 residues before the CDR3 end, the germline J gene is used to fill in that end. The CDR3 is made up of 15 amino acids. With V trimmed by 2 bases and J by 2 bases, 2 bases remained unmatched. The germline CDR1 and CDR2 sequences are NNHDY and SYVADS.